The 21 T cell receptor beta chains given below trace back to one sample, sequenced in a study of shared clonotypes between healthy human individuals. Profiling relied on immunoSEQ multiplex PCR, and the TCRdb table lists in-frame clones only, not all of them. The repertoire consists of roughly 1,000,000 clones, with roughly 74% occurring once and the leading ten covering roughly 0.55%. Sequencing input: memory CD4+ T cells from PBMCs. The subset was: CD45RA-negative fraction. These receptor sequences come from a man aged 18 to 35 in good health. Some clones in this sample may be carry-over from other donors' samples.

V usage is TRBV5-1 and J usage is TRBJ2-2; 8 positions agree with TRBD2. The CDR3 has 17 amino acids. Germline lookup yields CDR1 SGHRS and CDR2 YFSETQ. Trimming removed 0 bases from V and 4 bases from J; junction bases left unmatched: 8. In nucleotides, the CDR3 is TGCGCCAGCAGCTTGGTACCGGGAGGGCCCTCCACCGGGGAGCTGTTTTTT. This codes for CASSLVPGGPSTGELFF. Full variable domain (rest looked up from reference TRBV5-1 and TRBJ2-2): KAGVTQTPRYLIKTRGQQVTLSCSPISGHRSVSWYQQTPGQGLQFLFEYFSETQRNKGNFPGRFSGRQFSNSRSEMNVSTLELGDSALYLCASSLVPGGPSTGELFFGEGSRLTVL.

This rearrangement joins TRBV27 to TRBJ1-5; the D is unclear. CDR3 length equals 13 residues. Germline V gene sequence: CDR1 MNHEY, CDR2 SMNVEV (reference sequence). Trimming cost V 3 bases and J 6 bases, with 9 bases left between them. The CDR3, as DNA: TGTGCCAGCAGTTTCAACAGATTTCAGCCCCAGCATTTT. Amino acids: CASSFNRFQPQHF.

The chain is built from TRBV30 and TRBJ1-5, with D unclear. Trimming left V 0 bases short and J 9 bases short, with 9 bases between. The CDR3 contains 12 residues. Germline values: CDR1 GTSNPN, CDR2 SVGIG (reference sequence). The CDR3 region is CAWSVVFGPQHF. CDR3 sequence (DNA): TGTGCCTGGAGTGTGGTTTTTGGGCCCCAGCATTTT.

This clone was seen a handful of times. The chain uses TRBV11-1 and TRBJ2-3, with TRBD1 matching 7 bases. The CDR3 runs to 14 residues. The V gene's germline CDR1 is SGHAT and CDR2 FQDESV (reference sequence). V lost 4 bases and J lost 4; bases outside the gene matches: 5. The CDR3 nucleotides read TGTGCCAGCAGCTCCAGACAGGGCCCAGATACGCAGTATTTT. Its protein product is CASSSRQGPDTQYF.

A single count supports this clone. CDR3 sequence reads: CASSPGTGNQETQYF. The CDR3 DNA sequence: TGCGCCAGCAGCCCCGGGACAGGGAACCAAGAGACCCAGTACTTC. The V and J genes are TRBV5-1 and TRBJ2-5; TRBD1 aligns across 9 bases. V lost 4 bases, J lost 0 bases, and 4 bases stayed unmatched. CDR1 and CDR2 from the germline V gene are SGHRS and YFSETQ. The CDR3 contains 15 residues.

This chain uses TRBV11-2 with TRBJ2-7, with TRBD1 matching over 9 bases. Germline CDR1 and CDR2: SGHAT and FQNNGV. The CDR3 has 13 amino acids. V was clipped by 4 bases and J by 5 bases; unmatched bases: 3. Here the CDR3 reads CASSWDRVNEQYF. CDR3 DNA sequence: TGTGCCAGCAGCTGGGACAGGGTAAACGAGCAGTACTTC.

This chain links TRBV19 with TRBJ1-2, with D unresolved. In germline, CDR1 is LNHDA, CDR2 SQIVND (reference sequence). Trimming took 3 bases from V and 2 from J, leaving 13 bases between them. This CDR3 comprises 15 residues. The CDR3 coding sequence is TGTGCCAGTAGTATGGAGGACGGATACAACTATGGCTACACCTTC. Its protein product is CASSMEDGYNYGYTF.

This clone occurred many times. The rearrangement joins TRBV2 to TRBJ2-5; D uncertain. The CDR3 sequence is 11 residues long. CDR1 and CDR2 (germline): SNHLY, FYNNEI. With 6 bases removed from V and 5 bases from J, the gap between germline ends came to 7 bases. CDR3 protein: CASRRVETQYF. The CDR3 DNA reads as TGTGCCAGCAGGCGCGTGGAGACCCAGTACTTC. Full variable domain (outside the CDR3, taken from reference TRBV2 and TRBJ2-5): EPEVTQTPSHQVTQMGQEVILRCVPISNHLYFYWYRQILGQKVEFLVSFYNNEISEKSEIFDDQFSVERPDGSNFTLKIRSTKLEDSAMYFCASRRVETQYFGPGTRLLVL.

This chain links TRBV19 with TRBJ1-1; no clear D. V was shortened by 3 bases and J by 4 bases, with 12 bases between the two germline ends. Looked up from germline, CDR1 is LNHDA and CDR2 is SQIVND (reference sequence). The CDR3 loop spans 14 amino acids. The CDR3 loop is CASSILWGATEAFF. CDR3 nucleotides: TGTGCCAGTAGTATTCTGTGGGGAGCCACTGAAGCTTTCTTT.

Only a few counts were recorded for this clone. This sample also contains other DNA sequences that code for the same CDR3. The V gene is TRBV7-7, the J gene TRBJ2-1; no clear D. This CDR3 region has 14 residues. The V and J ends lost 5 bases and 1 base respectively, with 9 bases between them. Germline V gene data show CDR1 as SSHAT and CDR2 as FNYEAQ (reference sequence). The CDR3 coding sequence is TGTGCCAGCAGCCCGCTCCAGTCCTACAATGAGCAGTTCTTC. Its protein product is CASSPLQSYNEQFF.

The V gene is TRBV19, the J gene TRBJ2-4; tentatively, D is TRBD1 (6 bases). The CDR3 spans 16 residues. CDR1 and CDR2 (germline): LNHDA, SQIVND (reference sequence). Trimming left V 4 bases short and J 6 bases short, with 19 bases between. Here the CDR3 reads CASSTTGTGGINIQYF. The CDR3, as DNA: TGTGCCAGTAGTACAACAGGGACGGGCGGCATAAACATTCAGTACTTC.

In its sample, this clone was seen a few times. This chain joins TRBV10-3 and TRBJ2-2, with 15 positions matching TRBD2. The germline CDR1 and CDR2 sequences are ENHRY and SYGVKD. This CDR3 has 18 amino acids. After removal of 3 bases from V and 5 bases from J, the junction contained 7 bases not matched to a gene. The CDR3 nucleotides read TGTGCCATCAGTGACGGACTAGCGGGAGGGCCGAGGACCGGGGAGCTGTTTTTT. The encoded protein is CAISDGLAGGPRTGELFF.

This rearrangement joins TRBV7-2 to TRBJ2-3; 7 nucleotides agree with TRBD2. V trimming: 1 base; J trimming: 0 bases; junction bases outside the gene matches: 4. CDR3 length equals 16 residues. The germline V gene encodes CDR1 SGHTA and CDR2 FQGNSA. The CDR3 DNA follows: TGTGCCAGCAGCTTAGGGGACTATCCTAGCACAGATACGCAGTATTTT. Encoded protein: CASSLGDYPSTDTQYF.

CDR3 nucleotides: TGTGCCAGCAACCGGGACCCGAGCAATCAGCCCCAGCATTTT. Encoded protein: CASNRDPSNQPQHF. The chain uses TRBV7-2 and TRBJ1-5; D possibly corresponds to TRBD1 (5 bases). Germline CDR1 and CDR2: SGHTA and FQGNSA. V lost 7 bases and J lost 1, with 11 bases in between. This CDR3 comprises 14 residues. Based on the CDR3 plus reference TRBV7-2 and TRBJ1-5, the full variable domain is GAGVSQSPSNKVTEKGKDVELRCDPISGHTALYWYRQSLGQGLEFLIYFQGNSAPDKSGLPSDRFSAERTGGSVSTLTIQRTQQEDSAVYLCASNRDPSNQPQHFGDGTRLSIL.

This clone was detected a few times. The V call is TRBV9, the J call TRBJ2-1, with 7 nucleotides matching TRBD2. This CDR3 spans 15 amino acids. Germline trimming cut 5 bases from V and 7 bases from J; bases unmatched to any gene: 12. Looked up from germline, CDR1 is SGDLS and CDR2 is YYNGEE. In DNA form, the CDR3 reads TGTGCCAGCAGTCCTATACTAGCGCTACGGAATGAGCAGTTCTTC. Residues: CASSPILALRNEQFF.

The chain links TRBV27 to TRBJ2-7, with 7 bases that match TRBD2. CDR1 is MNHEY and CDR2 is SMNVEV in the germline V gene (reference sequence). The CDR3 extends over 16 amino acids. J was trimmed by 4 bases and V by 2 bases; bases with no gene match: 11. In nucleotides, the CDR3 is TGTGCCAGCAGTTTAGCGATTGGCAGGGAGGGGTACGAGCAGTACTTC. It codes for CASSLAIGREGYEQYF.

As to this clone: A much larger clone differs by one base, so this may be a read error. The chain combines TRBV7-9 with TRBJ1-2; D call uncertain. Germline values: CDR1 SEHNR, CDR2 FQNEAQ (reference sequence). V lost 3 bases to trimming and J lost 0 bases, with 11 bases between them. The CDR3 contains 15 residues. CDR3 DNA: TGTGCCAGCAGCTTGGCGGGAGGGACTAACTATGGCTACACCTTC. Translated, it gives CASSLAGGTNYGYTF.

A single count supports this clone. The chain employs TRBV4-3 and TRBJ2-1, with D perhaps TRBD1 (6 bases). Germline CDR1 and CDR2: LGHNA and YSLEER. The CDR3 has 14 amino acids. Trimming pared 2 bases from V and 9 bases from J, leaving 14 bases between. The CDR3 DNA sequence: TGCGCCAGCAGCCAAAGAGGTCAGGGGTCTGAGCAGTTCTTC. It encodes CASSQRGQGSEQFF.

The chain links TRBV7-2 to TRBJ1-2; 12 bases map to TRBD1. The CDR3 consists of 14 residues. CDR1 and CDR2 from the germline V gene are SGHTA and FQGNSA. V lost 5 bases to trimming and J lost 8 bases; unmatched junction nucleotides: 6. CDR3 coding DNA: TGTGCCAGCAGCAGGGACAGGGGGCGATGGGGCTACACCTTC. Residues: CASSRDRGRWGYTF.

This chain joins TRBV14 and TRBJ1-1, with 8 bases aligning to TRBD1. The CDR3 runs 19 residues. J gave up 1 base and V 2 bases, and 15 bases lay outside the gene matches. Germline V gene data show CDR1 as SGHDN and CDR2 as FVKESK. The CDR3 spells CASSQYSGTWTGTNTEAFF. CDR3 coding DNA: TGTGCCAGCAGCCAATATTCCGGGACGTGGACAGGGACGAACACTGAAGCTTTCTTT.

This chain links TRBV2 with TRBJ1-1; D is uncertain. Trimming removed 3 bases at V and 10 bases at J, with 12 bases between. The V gene's germline CDR1 is SNHLY and CDR2 FYNNEI. This CDR3 region has 12 residues. CDR3 sequence reads: CASSEAPAGAFF. CDR3 in DNA: TGTGCCAGCAGTGAGGCGCCGGCTGGAGCTTTCTTT. Supplemented by reference TRBV2 and TRBJ1-1, the full variable domain reads EPEVTQTPSHQVTQMGQEVILRCVPISNHLYFYWYRQILGQKVEFLVSFYNNEISEKSEIFDDQFSVERPDGSNFTLKIRSTKLEDSAMYFCASSEAPAGAFFGQGTRLTVV.